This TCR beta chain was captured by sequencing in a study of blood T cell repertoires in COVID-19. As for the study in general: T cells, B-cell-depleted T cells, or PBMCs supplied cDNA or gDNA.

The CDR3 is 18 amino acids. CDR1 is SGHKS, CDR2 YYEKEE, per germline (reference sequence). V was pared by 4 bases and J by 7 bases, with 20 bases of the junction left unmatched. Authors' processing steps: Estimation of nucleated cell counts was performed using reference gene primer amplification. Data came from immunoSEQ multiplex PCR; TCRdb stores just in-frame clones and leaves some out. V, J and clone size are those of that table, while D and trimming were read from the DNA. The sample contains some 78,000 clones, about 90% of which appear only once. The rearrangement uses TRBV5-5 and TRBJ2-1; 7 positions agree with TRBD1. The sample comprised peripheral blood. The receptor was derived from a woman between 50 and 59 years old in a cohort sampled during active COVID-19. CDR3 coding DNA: TGTGCCAGCAGCACCGGGACAGACCCCCACACCCTTACAAATGAGCAGTTCTTC. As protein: CASSTGTDPHTLTNEQFF. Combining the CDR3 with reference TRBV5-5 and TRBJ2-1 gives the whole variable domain DAGVTQSPTHLIKTRGQQVTLRCSPISGHKSVSWYQQVLGQGPQFIFQYYEKEERGRGNFPDRFSARQFPNYSSELNVNALLLGDSALYLCASSTGTDPHTLTNEQFFGPGTRLTVL.